These 4 T cell receptor beta chains were all obtained from the same sample, sequenced in a study of identical twins (dated by TCRdb to 2015 to 2016). Library preparation used 5' RACE. The sample was run on an Illumina HiSeq 2000. TCRdb redid the processing of the public reads, applying fastp at Q25 and MiXCR, and retained in-frame beta chains. Every CDR3 protein is listed once, alongside the most common genes and DNA of its rows. This sample comprises more than 250,000 distinct CDR3 sequences, approximately 8.5% of them detected only once. The leading ten clones occupy 2.1% of the sample. The data also belong to a second study, concerning yellow fever vaccine responses in identical twins.

The sequenced material came from memory (CD45RO+) T cells sorted from blood. Read against the paper, the sample's cell subset or site label means: CD45RO+ enriched T cells. These receptors all come from a woman aged 18-35 years in good health.

The chain joins TRBV7-9 to TRBJ2-7; weak D call: TRBD2 (6 bases). Germline lookup yields CDR1 SEHNR and CDR2 FQNEAQ (reference sequence). This CDR3 has 15 amino acids. The V and J ends lost 5 bases and 3 bases respectively, with 17 bases between them. The CDR3 bases are TGTGCCAGCAGCCCTGGCTTGGGCGGGGACTACGAGCAGTACTTC. This sequence encodes CASSPGLGGDYEQYF.

This clonotype was detected only a few times. The rearrangement uses TRBV28 and TRBJ2-5; no firm D call. In germline, CDR1 is MDHEN, CDR2 SYDVKM. CDR3 length: 14 residues. The V end was cut by 1 base, the J end by 5 bases, with 11 bases between. The CDR3 protein is CASSLSSRPETQYF. The CDR3 DNA is TGTGCCAGCAGTTTATCCTCTAGACCGGAGACCCAGTACTTC.

This clonotype was seen more than once but under ten times. The CDR3 DNA reads TGTGCCAGCAGCCAGAGAAGGGCTGACCAGTACTTC. It encodes CASSQRRADQYF. The chain is built from TRBV14 and TRBJ2-5; D remains unclear. The CDR3 contains 12 residues. Germline V lookup: CDR1 SGHDN, CDR2 FVKESK. Deletions cut 3 bases from V and 10 bases from J, with 12 bases between.

A few counts support this clonotype. This sequence joins TRBV20-1 and TRBJ2-2, with D unresolved. V was shortened by 1 base and J by 0 bases, with 9 bases between the two germline ends. The CDR3 has 15 amino acids. Germline V gene data show CDR1 as DFQATT and CDR2 as SNEGSKA (reference sequence). The CDR3 loop reads CSARGQLTNTGELFF. The DNA of the CDR3 is TGCAGTGCTAGAGGGCAGCTGACGAACACCGGGGAGCTGTTTTTT.